Here is one T cell receptor beta chain with its context. Its target is not known. The sample belongs to a study of graft-versus-host responses after intestinal transplantation. Profiling relied on immunoSEQ multiplex PCR, and the TCRdb table lists in-frame clones only, not all of them. This repertoire shows over 90,000 clones, roughly 93% found once; its top ten account for 1% to 1.5%. Trimming took 0 bases from V and 2 from J, leaving 5 bases between them. CDR1 and CDR2 (germline): SGHNT, YYREEE (reference sequence). The CDR3 consists of 13 residues. V usage is TRBV5-4 and J usage is TRBJ1-2; D ambiguous. Sample: unstimulated CD8+ T cells sorted from spleen or lymph node cells, taken before intestinal transplant. The source is a human donor who received an intestinal transplant. The CDR3 loop reads CASSLEGNYGYTF. In DNA, the CDR3 is TGTGCCAGCAGCTTGGAAGGAAACTATGGCTACACCTTC.